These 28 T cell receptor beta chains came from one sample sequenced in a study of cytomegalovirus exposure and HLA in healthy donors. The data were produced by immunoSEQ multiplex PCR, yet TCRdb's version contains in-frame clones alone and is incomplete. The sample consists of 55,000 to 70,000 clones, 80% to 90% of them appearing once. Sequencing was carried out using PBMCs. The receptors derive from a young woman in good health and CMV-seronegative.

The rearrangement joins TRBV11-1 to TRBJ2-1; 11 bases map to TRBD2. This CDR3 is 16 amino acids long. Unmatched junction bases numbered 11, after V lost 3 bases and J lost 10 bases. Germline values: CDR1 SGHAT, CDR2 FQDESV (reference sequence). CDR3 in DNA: TGTGCCAGCAGCTTGTCCCTAGCGGGGGGATCGGTGGAGCAGTTCTTC. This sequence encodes CASSLSLAGGSVEQFF.

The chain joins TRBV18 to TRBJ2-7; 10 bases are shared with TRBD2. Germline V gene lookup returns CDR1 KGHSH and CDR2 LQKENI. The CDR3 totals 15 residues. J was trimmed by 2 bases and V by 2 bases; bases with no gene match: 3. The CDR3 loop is CASSPLSGRAYEQYF. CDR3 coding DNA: TGTGCCAGCTCACCATTAAGCGGGAGGGCCTACGAGCAGTACTTC.

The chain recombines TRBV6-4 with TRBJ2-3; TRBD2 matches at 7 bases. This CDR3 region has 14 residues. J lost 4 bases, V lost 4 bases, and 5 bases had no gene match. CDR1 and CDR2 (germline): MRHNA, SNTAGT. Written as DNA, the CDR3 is TGTGCCAGCAGTGCGGAGCGGGATCCAGATACGCAGTATTTT. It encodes CASSAERDPDTQYF.

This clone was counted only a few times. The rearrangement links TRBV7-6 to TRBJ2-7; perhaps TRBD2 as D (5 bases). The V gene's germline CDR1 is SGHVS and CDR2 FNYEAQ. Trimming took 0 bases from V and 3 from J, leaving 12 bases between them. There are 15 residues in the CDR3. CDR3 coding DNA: TGTGCCAGCAGCTTAGCCCTGGGTGGACTCTACGAGCAGTACTTC. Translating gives CASSLALGGLYEQYF.

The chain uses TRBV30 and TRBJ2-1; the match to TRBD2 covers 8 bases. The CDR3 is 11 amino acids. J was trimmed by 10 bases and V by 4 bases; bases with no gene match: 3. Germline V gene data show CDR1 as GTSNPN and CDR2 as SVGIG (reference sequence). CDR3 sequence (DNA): TGTGCCTGGACAGCGGGGGTGGAGCAGTTCTTC. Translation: CAWTAGVEQFF.

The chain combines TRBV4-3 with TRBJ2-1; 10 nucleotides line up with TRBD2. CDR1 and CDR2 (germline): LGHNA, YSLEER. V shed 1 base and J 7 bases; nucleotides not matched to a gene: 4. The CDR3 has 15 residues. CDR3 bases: TGCGCCAGCAGCCAAGGAAGCGGGGGGGCGAATGAGCAGTTCTTC. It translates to CASSQGSGGANEQFF.

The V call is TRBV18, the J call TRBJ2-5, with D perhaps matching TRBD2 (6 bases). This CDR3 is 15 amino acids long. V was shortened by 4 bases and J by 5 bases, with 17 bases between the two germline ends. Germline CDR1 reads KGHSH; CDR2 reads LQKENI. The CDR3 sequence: CASSRKVGEAETQYF. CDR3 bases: TGTGCCAGCTCACGCAAGGTTGGGGAGGCGGAGACCCAGTACTTC. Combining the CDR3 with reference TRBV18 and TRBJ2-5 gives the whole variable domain NAGVMQNPRHLVRRRGQEARLRCSPMKGHSHVYWYRQLPEEGLKFMVYLQKENIIDESGMPKERFSAEFPKEGPSILRIQQVVRGDSAAYFCASSRKVGEAETQYFGPGTRLLVL.

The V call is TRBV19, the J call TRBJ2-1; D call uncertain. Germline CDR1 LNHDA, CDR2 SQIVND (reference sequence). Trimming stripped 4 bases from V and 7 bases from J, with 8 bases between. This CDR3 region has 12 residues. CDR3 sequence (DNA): TGTGCCAGTAGTACCGTTTTTAATGAGCAGTTCTTC. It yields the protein CASSTVFNEQFF.

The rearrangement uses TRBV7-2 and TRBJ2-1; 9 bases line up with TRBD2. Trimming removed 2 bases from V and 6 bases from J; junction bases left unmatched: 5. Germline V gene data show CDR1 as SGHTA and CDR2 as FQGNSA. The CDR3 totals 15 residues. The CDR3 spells CASSLMSGGSNEQFF. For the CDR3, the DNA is TGTGCCAGCAGCTTAATGAGCGGGGGGTCCAATGAGCAGTTCTTC.

The CDR3 bases are TGTGCCAGCAGCTTAGGAGGAGCATCAAATGAGCAGTTCTTC. Its protein is CASSLGGASNEQFF. The chain uses TRBV7-9 and TRBJ2-1; unclear D gene. The V end lost 1 base, the J end lost 7 bases, and 11 bases lay between the germline ends. The CDR3 sequence is 14 residues long. Germline CDR1 is SEHNR and CDR2 is FQNEAQ (reference sequence).

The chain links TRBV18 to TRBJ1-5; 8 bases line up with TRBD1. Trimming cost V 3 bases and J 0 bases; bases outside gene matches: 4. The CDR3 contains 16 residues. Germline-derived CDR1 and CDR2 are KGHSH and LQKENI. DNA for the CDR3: TGTGCCAGCTCACCCTCACAGGGGGTTAGCAATCAGCCCCAGCATTTT. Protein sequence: CASSPSQGVSNQPQHF.

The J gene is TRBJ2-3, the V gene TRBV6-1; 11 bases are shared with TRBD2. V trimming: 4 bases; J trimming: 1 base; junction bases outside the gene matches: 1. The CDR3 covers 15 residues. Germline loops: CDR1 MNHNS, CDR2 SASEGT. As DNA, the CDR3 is TGTGCCAGCAGTGCACTAGCGGGGGGCACAGATACGCAGTATTTT. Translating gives CASSALAGGTDTQYF.

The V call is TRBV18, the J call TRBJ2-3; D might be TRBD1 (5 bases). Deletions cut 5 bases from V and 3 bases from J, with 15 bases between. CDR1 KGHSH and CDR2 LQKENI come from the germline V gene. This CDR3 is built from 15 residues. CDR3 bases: TGTGCCAGCTCAACCCCCCAGGGTTGGACAGATACGCAGTATTTT. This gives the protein CASSTPQGWTDTQYF.

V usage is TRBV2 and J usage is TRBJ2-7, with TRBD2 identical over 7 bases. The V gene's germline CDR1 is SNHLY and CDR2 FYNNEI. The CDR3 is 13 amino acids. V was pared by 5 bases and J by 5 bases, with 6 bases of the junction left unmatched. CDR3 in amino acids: CASSLADLNEQYF. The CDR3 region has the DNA TGTGCCAGCAGTCTAGCGGACCTGAACGAGCAGTACTTC.

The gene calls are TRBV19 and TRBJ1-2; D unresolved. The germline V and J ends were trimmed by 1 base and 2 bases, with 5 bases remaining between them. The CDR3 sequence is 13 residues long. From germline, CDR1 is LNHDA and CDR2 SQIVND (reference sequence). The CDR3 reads CASSIALNYGYTF. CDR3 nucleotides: TGTGCCAGTAGTATAGCACTCAACTATGGCTACACCTTC.

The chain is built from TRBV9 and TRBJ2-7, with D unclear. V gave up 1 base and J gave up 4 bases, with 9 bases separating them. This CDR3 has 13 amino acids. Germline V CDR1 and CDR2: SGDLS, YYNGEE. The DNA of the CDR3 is TGTGCCAGCAGCGTAAGCGAGAATTACGAGCAGTACTTC. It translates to CASSVSENYEQYF.

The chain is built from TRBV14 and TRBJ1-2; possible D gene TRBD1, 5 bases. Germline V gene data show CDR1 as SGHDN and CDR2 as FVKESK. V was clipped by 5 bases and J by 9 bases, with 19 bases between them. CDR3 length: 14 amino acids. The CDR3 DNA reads TGTGCCAGCAGCGTTCGCGGGACGGCCGCGCGCTACACCTTC. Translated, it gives CASSVRGTAARYTF.

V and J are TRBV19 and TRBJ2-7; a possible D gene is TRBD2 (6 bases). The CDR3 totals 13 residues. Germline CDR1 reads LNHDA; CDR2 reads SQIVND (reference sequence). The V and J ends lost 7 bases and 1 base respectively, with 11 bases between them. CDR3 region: CASNRGISYEQYF. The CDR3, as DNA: TGTGCCAGTAACCGCGGGATTTCCTACGAGCAGTACTTC.

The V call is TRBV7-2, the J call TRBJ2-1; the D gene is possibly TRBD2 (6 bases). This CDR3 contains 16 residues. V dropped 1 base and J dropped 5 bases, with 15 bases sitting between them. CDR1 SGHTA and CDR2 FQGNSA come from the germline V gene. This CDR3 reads CASSLGFAGLHNEQFF. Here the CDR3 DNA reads TGTGCCAGCAGCTTAGGTTTTGCGGGGCTTCACAATGAGCAGTTCTTC.

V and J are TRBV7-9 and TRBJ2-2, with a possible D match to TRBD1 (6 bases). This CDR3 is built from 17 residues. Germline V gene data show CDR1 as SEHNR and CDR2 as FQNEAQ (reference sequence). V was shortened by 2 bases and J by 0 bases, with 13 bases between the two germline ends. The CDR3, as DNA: TGTGCCAGCAGCTTACCGAGGGACATTTCGAACACCGGGGAGCTGTTTTTT. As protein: CASSLPRDISNTGELFF.

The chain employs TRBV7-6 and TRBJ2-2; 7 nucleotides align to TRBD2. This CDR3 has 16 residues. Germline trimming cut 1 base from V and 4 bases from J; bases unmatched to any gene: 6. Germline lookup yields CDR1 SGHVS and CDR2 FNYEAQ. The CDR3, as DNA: TGTGCCAGCAGCTTAGACCGGACTAGGATCACCGGGGAGCTGTTTTTT. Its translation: CASSLDRTRITGELFF.

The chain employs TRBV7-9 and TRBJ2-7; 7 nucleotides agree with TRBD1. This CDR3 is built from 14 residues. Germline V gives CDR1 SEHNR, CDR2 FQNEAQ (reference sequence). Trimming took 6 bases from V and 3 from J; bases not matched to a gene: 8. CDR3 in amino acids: CASSWTGTDYEQYF. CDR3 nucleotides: TGTGCCAGCAGTTGGACCGGGACAGACTACGAGCAGTACTTC.

The chain's CDR3 is CASSPRGLAGVDTGELFF. CDR3 coding DNA: TGTGCCAGCTCACCACGCGGACTAGCGGGAGTAGACACCGGGGAGCTGTTTTTT. The chain employs TRBV18 and TRBJ2-2; 13 bases map to TRBD2. Looked up from germline, CDR1 is KGHSH and CDR2 is LQKENI. The CDR3 is made up of 18 amino acids. V shed 1 base and J 3 bases; nucleotides not matched to a gene: 5. The full variable domain, completed using reference TRBV18 and TRBJ2-2, is NAGVMQNPRHLVRRRGQEARLRCSPMKGHSHVYWYRQLPEEGLKFMVYLQKENIIDESGMPKERFSAEFPKEGPSILRIQQVVRGDSAAYFCASSPRGLAGVDTGELFFGEGSRLTVL.

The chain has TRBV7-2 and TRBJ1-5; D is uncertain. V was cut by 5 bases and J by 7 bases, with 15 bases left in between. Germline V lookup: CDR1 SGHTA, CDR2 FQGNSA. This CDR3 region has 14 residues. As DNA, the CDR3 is TGTGCCAGCAGCCCCCTCGGGGTGGAACAGCCCCAGCATTTT. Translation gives CASSPLGVEQPQHF.

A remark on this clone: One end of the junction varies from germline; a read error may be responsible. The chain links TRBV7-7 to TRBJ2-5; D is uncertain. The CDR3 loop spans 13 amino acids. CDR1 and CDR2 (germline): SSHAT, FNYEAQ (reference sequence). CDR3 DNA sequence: TGTGCTAGCAGCCGACTGGGTCAAGAGACCCAGTACTTC. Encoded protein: CASSRLGQETQYF.

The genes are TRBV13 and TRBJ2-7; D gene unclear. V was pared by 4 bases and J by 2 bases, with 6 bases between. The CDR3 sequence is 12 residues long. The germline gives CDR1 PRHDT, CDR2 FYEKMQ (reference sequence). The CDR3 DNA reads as TGTGCCAGCAGCTCCTACCCCTACGAGCAGTACTTC. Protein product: CASSSYPYEQYF.

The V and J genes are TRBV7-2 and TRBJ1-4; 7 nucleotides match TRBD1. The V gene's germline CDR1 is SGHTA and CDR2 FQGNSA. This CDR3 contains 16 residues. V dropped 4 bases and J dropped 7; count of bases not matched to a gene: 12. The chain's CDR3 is CASSSTRDSGGEKLFF. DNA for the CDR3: TGTGCCAGCAGCTCCACCAGGGACAGTGGAGGTGAAAAACTGTTTTTT. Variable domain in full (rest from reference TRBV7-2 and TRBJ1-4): GAGVSQSPSNKVTEKGKDVELRCDPISGHTALYWYRQSLGQGLEFLIYFQGNSAPDKSGLPSDRFSAERTGGSVSTLTIQRTQQEDSAVYLCASSSTRDSGGEKLFFGSGTQLSVL.

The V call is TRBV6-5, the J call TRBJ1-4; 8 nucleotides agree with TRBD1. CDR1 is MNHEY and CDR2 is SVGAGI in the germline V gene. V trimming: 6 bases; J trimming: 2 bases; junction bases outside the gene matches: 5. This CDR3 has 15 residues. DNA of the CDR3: TGTGCCAGCAGCCCCCGACAGGGGACTAATGAAAAACTGTTTTTT. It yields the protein CASSPRQGTNEKLFF.